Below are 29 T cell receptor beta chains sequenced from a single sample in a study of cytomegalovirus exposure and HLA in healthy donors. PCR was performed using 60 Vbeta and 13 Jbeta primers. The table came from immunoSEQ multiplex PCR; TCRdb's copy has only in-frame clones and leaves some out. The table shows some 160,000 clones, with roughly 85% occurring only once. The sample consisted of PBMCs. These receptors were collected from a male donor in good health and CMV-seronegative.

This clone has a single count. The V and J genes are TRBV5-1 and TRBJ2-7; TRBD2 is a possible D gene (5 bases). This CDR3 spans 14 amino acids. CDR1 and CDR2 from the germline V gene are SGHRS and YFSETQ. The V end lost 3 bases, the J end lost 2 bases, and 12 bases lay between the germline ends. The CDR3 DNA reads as TGCGCCAGCAGCTCCCCGGGGAATACCTACGAGCAGTACTTC. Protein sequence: CASSSPGNTYEQYF.

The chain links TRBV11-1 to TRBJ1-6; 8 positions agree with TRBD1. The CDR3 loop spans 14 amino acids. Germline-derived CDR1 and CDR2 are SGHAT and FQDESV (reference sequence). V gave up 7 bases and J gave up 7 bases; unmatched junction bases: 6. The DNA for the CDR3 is TGTGCCAGCACCCCGGACAGGGTGAATTCACCCCTCCACTTT. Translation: CASTPDRVNSPLHF.

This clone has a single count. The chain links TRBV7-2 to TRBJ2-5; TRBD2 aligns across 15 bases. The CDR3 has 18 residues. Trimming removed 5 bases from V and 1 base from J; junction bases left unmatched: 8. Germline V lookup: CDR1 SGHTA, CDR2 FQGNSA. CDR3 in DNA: TGTGCCAGCAGCCATCCGGGACTAGCGGGGGGATCCCAAGAGACCCAGTACTTC. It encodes CASSHPGLAGGSQETQYF.

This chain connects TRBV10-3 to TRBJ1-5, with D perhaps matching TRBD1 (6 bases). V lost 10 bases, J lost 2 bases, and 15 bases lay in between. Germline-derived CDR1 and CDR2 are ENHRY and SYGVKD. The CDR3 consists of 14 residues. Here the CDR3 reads CATSQGQGNQPQHF. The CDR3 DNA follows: TGTGCCACCTCTCAGGGGCAGGGCAATCAGCCCCAGCATTTT.

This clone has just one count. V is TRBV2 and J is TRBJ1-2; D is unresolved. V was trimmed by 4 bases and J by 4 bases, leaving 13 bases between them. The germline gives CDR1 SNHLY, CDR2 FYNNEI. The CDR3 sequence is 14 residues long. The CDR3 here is CASSVSGRTYGYTF. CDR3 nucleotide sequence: TGTGCCAGCAGTGTAAGTGGGAGAACCTATGGCTACACCTTC.

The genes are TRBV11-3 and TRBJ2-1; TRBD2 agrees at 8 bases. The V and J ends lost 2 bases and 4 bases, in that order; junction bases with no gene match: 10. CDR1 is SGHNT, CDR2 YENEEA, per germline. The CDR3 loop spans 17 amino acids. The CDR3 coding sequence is TGTGCCAGCAGCTTATATACTGGGGGGACTAGTTACAATGAGCAGTTCTTC. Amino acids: CASSLYTGGTSYNEQFF. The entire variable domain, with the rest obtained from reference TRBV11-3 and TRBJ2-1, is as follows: EAGVVQSPRYKIIEKKQPVAFWCNPISGHNTLYWYLQNLGQGPELLIRYENEEAVDDSQLPKDRFSAERLKGVDSTLKIQPAELGDSAVYLCASSLYTGGTSYNEQFFGPGTRLTVL.

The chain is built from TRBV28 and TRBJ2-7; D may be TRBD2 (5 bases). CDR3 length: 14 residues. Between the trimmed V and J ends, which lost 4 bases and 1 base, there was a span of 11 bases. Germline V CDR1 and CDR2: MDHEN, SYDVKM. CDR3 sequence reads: CASSSGSRSYEQYF. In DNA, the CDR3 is TGTGCCAGCAGTTCGGGGTCGAGGTCCTACGAGCAGTACTTC.

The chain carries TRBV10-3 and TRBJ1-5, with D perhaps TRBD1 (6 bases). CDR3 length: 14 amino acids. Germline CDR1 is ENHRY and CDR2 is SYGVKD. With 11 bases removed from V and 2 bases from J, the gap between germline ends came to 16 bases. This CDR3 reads CASSPGAGNQPQHF. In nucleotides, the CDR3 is TGTGCCTCCAGTCCAGGGGCCGGCAATCAGCCCCAGCATTTT.

CDR3 coding DNA: TGTGCCAGTGCACAGGGCACCAAAAACATTCAGTACTTC. Its protein is CASAQGTKNIQYF. The J gene is TRBJ2-4, the V gene TRBV19, with D possibly matching TRBD1 (6 bases). CDR3 length: 13 amino acids. CDR1 is LNHDA, CDR2 SQIVND, per germline (reference sequence). V gave up 8 bases and J gave up 2 bases, with 10 bases separating them.

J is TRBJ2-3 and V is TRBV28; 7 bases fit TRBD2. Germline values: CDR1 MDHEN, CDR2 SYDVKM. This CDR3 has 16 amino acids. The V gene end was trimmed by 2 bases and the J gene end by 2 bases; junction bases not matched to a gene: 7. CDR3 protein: CASSLSASGLTDTQYF. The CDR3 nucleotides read TGTGCCAGCAGTTTAAGCGCTAGCGGACTCACAGATACGCAGTATTTT.

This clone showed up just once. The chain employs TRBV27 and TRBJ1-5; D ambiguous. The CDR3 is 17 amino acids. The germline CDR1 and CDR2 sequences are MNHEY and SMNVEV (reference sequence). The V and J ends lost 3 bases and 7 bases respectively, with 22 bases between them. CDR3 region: CASSLKAPGWREQPQHF. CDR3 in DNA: TGTGCCAGCAGTTTGAAAGCGCCCGGTTGGCGGGAACAGCCCCAGCATTTT.

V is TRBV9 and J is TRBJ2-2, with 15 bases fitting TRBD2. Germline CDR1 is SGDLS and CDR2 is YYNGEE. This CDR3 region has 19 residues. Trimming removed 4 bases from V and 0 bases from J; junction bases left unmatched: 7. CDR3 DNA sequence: TGTGCCAGCAGCCCTCGGACTAGCGGGAGGGCCGCGAACACCGGGGAGCTGTTTTTT. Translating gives CASSPRTSGRAANTGELFF.

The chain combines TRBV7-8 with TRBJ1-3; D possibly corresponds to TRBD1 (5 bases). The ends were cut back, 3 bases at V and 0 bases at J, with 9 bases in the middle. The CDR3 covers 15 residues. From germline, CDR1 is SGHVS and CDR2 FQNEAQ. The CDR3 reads CASSFPGLSGNTIYF. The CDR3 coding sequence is TGTGCCAGCAGCTTCCCGGGACTCTCTGGAAACACCATATATTTT.

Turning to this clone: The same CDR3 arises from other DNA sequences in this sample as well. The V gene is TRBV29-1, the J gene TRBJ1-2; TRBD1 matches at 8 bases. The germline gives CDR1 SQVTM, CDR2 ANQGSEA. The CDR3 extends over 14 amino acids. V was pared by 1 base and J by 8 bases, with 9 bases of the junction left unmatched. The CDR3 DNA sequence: TGCAGCGTTGAAGGGGGGCAGGGGGCGGGAGGCTACACCTTC. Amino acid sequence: CSVEGGQGAGGYTF.

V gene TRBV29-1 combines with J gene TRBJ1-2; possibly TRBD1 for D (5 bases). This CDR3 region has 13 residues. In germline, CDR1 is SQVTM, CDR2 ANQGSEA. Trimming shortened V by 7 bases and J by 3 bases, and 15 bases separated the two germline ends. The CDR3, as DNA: TGCAGCGGACGGGAGGGGAGAGACTATGGCTACACCTTC. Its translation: CSGREGRDYGYTF.

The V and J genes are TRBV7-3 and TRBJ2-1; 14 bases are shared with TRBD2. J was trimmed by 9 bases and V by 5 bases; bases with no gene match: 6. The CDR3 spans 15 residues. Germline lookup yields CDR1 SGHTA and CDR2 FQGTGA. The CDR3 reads CASSRLAGGFGEQFF. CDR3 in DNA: TGTGCCAGCAGCAGACTAGCGGGGGGGTTCGGTGAGCAGTTCTTC.

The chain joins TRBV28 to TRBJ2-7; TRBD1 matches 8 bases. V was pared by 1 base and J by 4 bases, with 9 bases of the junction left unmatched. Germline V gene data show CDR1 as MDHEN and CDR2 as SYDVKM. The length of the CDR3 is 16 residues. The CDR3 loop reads CASSLFGQGGTYEQYF. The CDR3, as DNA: TGTGCCAGCAGTTTATTCGGACAGGGAGGTACTTACGAGCAGTACTTC. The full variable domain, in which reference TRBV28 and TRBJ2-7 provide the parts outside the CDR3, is DVKVTQSSRYLVKRTGEKVFLECVQDMDHENMFWYRQDPGLGLRLIYFSYDVKMKEKGDIPEGYSVSREKKERFSLILESASTNQTSMYLCASSLFGQGGTYEQYFGPGTRLTVT.

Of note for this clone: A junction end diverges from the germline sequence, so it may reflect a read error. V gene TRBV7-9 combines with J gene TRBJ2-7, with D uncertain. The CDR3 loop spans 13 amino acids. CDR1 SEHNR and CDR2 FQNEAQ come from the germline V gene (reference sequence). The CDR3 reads CSSSLKYSYEQYF. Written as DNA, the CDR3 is TGTTCCAGCAGCTTAAAATATTCCTACGAGCAGTACTTC. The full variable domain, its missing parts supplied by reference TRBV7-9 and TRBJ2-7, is DTGVSQNPRHKITKRGQNVTFRCDPISEHNRLYWYRQTLGQGPEFLTYFQNEAQLEKSRLLSDRFSAERPKGSFSTLEIQRTEQGDSAMYLCSSSLKYSYEQYFGPGTRLTVT.

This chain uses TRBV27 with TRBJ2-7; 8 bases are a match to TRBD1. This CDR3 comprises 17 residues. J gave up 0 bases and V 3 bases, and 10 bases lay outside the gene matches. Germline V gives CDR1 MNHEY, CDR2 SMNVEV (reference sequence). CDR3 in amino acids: CASSFLSGQAISYEQYF. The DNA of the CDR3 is TGTGCCAGCAGTTTTCTATCGGGACAGGCAATCTCCTACGAGCAGTACTTC.

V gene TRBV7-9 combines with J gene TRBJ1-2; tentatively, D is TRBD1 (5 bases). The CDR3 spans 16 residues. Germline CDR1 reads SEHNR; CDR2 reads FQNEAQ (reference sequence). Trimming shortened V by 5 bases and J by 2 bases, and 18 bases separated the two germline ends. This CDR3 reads CASSPWTLTQNYGYTF. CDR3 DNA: TGTGCCAGCAGCCCCTGGACACTAACTCAAAACTATGGCTACACCTTC.

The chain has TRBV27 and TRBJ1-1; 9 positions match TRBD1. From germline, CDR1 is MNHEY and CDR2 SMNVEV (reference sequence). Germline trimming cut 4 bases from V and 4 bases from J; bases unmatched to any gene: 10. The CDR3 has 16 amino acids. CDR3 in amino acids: CASSSTGTGFGTEAFF. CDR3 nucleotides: TGTGCCAGCAGTTCGACCGGGACAGGGTTTGGCACTGAAGCTTTCTTT.

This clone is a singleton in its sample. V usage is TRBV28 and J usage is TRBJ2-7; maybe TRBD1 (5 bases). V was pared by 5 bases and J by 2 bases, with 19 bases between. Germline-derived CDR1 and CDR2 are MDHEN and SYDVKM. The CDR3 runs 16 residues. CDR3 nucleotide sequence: TGTGCCAGCAGTGCCGTTAGGGGCTCCCCGGCCTACGAGCAGTACTTC. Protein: CASSAVRGSPAYEQYF.

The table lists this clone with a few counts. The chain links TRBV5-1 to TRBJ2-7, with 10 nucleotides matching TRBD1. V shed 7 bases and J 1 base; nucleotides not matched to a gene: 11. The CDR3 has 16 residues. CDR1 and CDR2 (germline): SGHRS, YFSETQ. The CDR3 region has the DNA TGCGCCAGCCTGAACCTAGGGACAGGGGATTCCTACGAGCAGTACTTC. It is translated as CASLNLGTGDSYEQYF.

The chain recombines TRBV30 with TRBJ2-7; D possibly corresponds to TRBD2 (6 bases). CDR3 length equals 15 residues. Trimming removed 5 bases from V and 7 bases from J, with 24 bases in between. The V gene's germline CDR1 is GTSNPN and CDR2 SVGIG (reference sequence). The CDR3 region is CAWGGYQTRGEEQYF. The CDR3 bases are TGTGCCTGGGGGGGGTATCAAACCCGGGGTGAGGAGCAGTACTTC.

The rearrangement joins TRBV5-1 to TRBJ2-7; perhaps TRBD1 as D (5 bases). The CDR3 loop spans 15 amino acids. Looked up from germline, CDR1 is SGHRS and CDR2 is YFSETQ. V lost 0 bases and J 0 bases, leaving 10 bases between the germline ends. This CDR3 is CASSLAQGPSYEQYF. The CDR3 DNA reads TGCGCCAGCAGCTTGGCCCAGGGCCCCTCCTACGAGCAGTACTTC.

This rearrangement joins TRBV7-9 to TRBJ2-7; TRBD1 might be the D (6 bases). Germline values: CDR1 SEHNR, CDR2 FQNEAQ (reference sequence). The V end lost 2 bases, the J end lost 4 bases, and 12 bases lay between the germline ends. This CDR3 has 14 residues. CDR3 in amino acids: CASSLFGGTYEQYF. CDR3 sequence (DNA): TGTGCCAGCAGCTTATTTGGGGGCACGTACGAGCAGTACTTC.

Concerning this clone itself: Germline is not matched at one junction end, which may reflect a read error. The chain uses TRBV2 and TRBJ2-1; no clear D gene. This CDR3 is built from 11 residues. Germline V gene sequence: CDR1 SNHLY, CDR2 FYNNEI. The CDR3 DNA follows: TGTGCCAGTAGTGAAGAAATGAGGCAGTTCTTC. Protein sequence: CASSEEMRQFF.

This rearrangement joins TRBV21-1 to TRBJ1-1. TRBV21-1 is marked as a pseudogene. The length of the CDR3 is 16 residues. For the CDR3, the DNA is TGTGCCAGCAGCAAAGCATCGGGGGGTATGAACACTGAAGCTTTCTTT. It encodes CASSKASGGMNTEAFF.

The CDR3: CASSVGGRGQGEQFF. The CDR3 nucleotides read TGTGCCAGCAGCGTAGGAGGCAGGGGGCAGGGTGAGCAGTTCTTC. The chain has TRBV9 and TRBJ2-1; 8 positions match TRBD1. The J segment lost 9 bases and the V segment lost 0 bases, leaving 8 bases of the junction unmatched. The CDR3 covers 15 residues. Germline V gives CDR1 SGDLS, CDR2 YYNGEE.